The next 26 T cell receptor beta chains were all read from a single sample in a study of early T cells in non-severe SARS-CoV-2 infection. TCRdb re-derived calls from the 5' RACE reads in MiXCR, one entry per CDR3 protein. The sample holds fewer than 120,000 distinct CDR3 sequences, around an eighth seen once. Sample: whole blood, taken at baseline. The receptors originated from an adult who was a healthcare worker with PCR-confirmed SARS-CoV-2 infection or an uninfected control (not recorded which).

This clonotype was seen a few times. The genes are TRBV7-9 and TRBJ1-2; 11 bases map to TRBD1. Germline CDR1 SEHNR, CDR2 FQNEAQ (reference sequence). J lost 8 bases, V lost 1 base, and 6 bases had no gene match. The length of the CDR3 is 15 residues. CDR3 DNA sequence: TGTGCCAGCAGCTTAGTTGGACAGGGGGCAGAAGGCTACACCTTC. Amino acid sequence: CASSLVGQGAEGYTF.

This clonotype was found many times. The chain uses TRBV29-1 and TRBJ1-1, with 7 bases aligning to TRBD1. Germline trimming cut 4 bases from V and 4 bases from J; bases unmatched to any gene: 3. The CDR3 is made up of 12 amino acids. CDR1 is SQVTM, CDR2 ANQGSEA, per germline. The CDR3: CSVGQGGTEAFF. In DNA, the CDR3 is TGCAGCGTTGGACAGGGAGGCACTGAAGCTTTCTTT.

The chain joins TRBV28 to TRBJ1-4; D ambiguous. The V end was cut by 5 bases, the J end by 5 bases, with 15 bases between. The CDR3 extends over 15 amino acids. Germline CDR1 is MDHEN and CDR2 is SYDVKM. CDR3 DNA: TGTGCCAGCAGTCCCGGAAATGGTCCGAATGAAAAACTGTTTTTT. This translates into CASSPGNGPNEKLFF.

This clonotype was found many times. The rearrangement links TRBV29-1 to TRBJ1-1; 8 bases fit TRBD1. J gave up 10 bases and V 6 bases, and 10 bases lay outside the gene matches. Germline lookup yields CDR1 SQVTM and CDR2 ANQGSEA. CDR3 size: 12 residues. CDR3 bases: TGCAGCGTCGTAGGGACAGGAGTACGAGCTTTCTTT. Protein product: CSVVGTGVRAFF.

A few counts support this clonotype. The V and J genes are TRBV11-1 and TRBJ2-6; a possible D gene is TRBD1 (7 bases). Trimming pared 5 bases from V and 0 bases from J, leaving 20 bases between. CDR3 length: 19 amino acids. Germline V CDR1 and CDR2: SGHAT, FQDESV (reference sequence). CDR3 residues: CASSPPQGGLGSGANVLTF. As DNA, the CDR3 is TGTGCCAGCAGCCCCCCCCAGGGGGGCCTTGGCTCTGGGGCCAACGTCCTGACTTTC.

This clonotype was seen at least ten times. This chain links TRBV9 with TRBJ1-4, with D possibly being TRBD1 (5 bases). The V gene's germline CDR1 is SGDLS and CDR2 YYNGEE. Trimming cost V 0 bases and J 5 bases, with 11 bases left between them. The CDR3 spans 15 residues. Here the CDR3 DNA reads TGTGCCAGCAGCGTAGCTGAGGGGCAAAATGAAAAACTGTTTTTT. Amino acid sequence: CASSVAEGQNEKLFF.

Ten or more counts support this clonotype. This sequence joins TRBV7-6 and TRBJ2-1; D is undetermined. V lost 4 bases, J lost 3 bases, and 7 bases lay in between. CDR1 and CDR2 (germline): SGHVS, FNYEAQ. The length of the CDR3 is 13 residues. The CDR3 reads CASSSDNYNEQFF. CDR3 sequence (DNA): TGTGCCAGCAGCTCCGACAACTACAATGAGCAGTTCTTC.

This sequence joins TRBV7-6 and TRBJ2-5; no clear D gene. The CDR3 contains 13 residues. Germline-derived CDR1 and CDR2 are SGHVS and FNYEAQ. Trimming shortened V by 5 bases and J by 1 base, and 8 bases separated the two germline ends. The CDR3 spells CASSSSFQETQYF. CDR3 nucleotides: TGTGCCAGCAGCAGCTCCTTCCAAGAGACCCAGTACTTC.

This clonotype came up a few times. The chain carries TRBV6-5 and TRBJ1-2, with D possibly being TRBD1 (6 bases). This CDR3 has 13 residues. From germline, CDR1 is MNHEY and CDR2 SVGAGI. V was shortened by 7 bases and J by 5 bases, with 14 bases between the two germline ends. The CDR3: CASTWSTGYGYTF. The DNA of the CDR3 is TGTGCCAGCACTTGGTCCACAGGGTATGGCTACACCTTC.

This clonotype has only a few counts. V is TRBV20-1 and J is TRBJ1-1, with 7 bases identical to TRBD1. CDR1 and CDR2 (germline): DFQATT, SNEGSKA (reference sequence). There are 14 residues in the CDR3. J was trimmed by 6 bases and V by 0 bases; bases with no gene match: 7. CDR3 amino acids: CSARDATGRAEAFF. CDR3 nucleotide sequence: TGCAGTGCTAGAGACGCGACAGGGCGGGCTGAAGCTTTCTTT.

This clonotype was observed a few times. This rearrangement joins TRBV12-3 or TRBV12-4 to TRBJ2-7; 10 bases are shared with TRBD2. The CDR3 contains 15 residues. The J segment lost 6 bases and the V segment lost 6 bases, leaving 11 bases of the junction unmatched. The CDR3 is CASSPLSGGALEQYF. CDR3 coding DNA: TGTGCCAGCAGCCCCCTCAGCGGGGGGGCCCTCGAGCAGTACTTC.

This clonotype turned up a few times. The chain joins TRBV7-3 to TRBJ1-1; D might be TRBD1 (5 bases). Trimming pared 8 bases from V and 7 bases from J, leaving 11 bases between. This CDR3 has 11 amino acids. Germline V CDR1 and CDR2: SGHTA, FQGTGA. CDR3 amino acids: CASRGSFEAFF. CDR3 nucleotides: TGTGCCAGCCGGGGCTCTTTTGAAGCTTTCTTT.

The rearrangement joins TRBV20-1 to TRBJ1-2, with 7 bases lining up with TRBD1. Trimming took 0 bases from V and 4 from J; bases not matched to a gene: 5. Germline CDR1 reads DFQATT; CDR2 reads SNEGSKA (reference sequence). The CDR3 length is 14 residues. CDR3 loop: CSARDSGTAYGYTF. In DNA, the CDR3 is TGCAGTGCTAGAGATTCCGGGACAGCCTATGGCTACACCTTC.

This clonotype was seen repeatedly, ten times or more. The rearrangement uses TRBV20-1 and TRBJ2-2, with 11 bases lining up with TRBD2. The CDR3 runs 14 residues. Germline assignment: CDR1 DFQATT and CDR2 SNEGSKA (reference sequence). V dropped 6 bases and J dropped 7; count of bases not matched to a gene: 7. The CDR3 spells CSALSGGAVGELFF. The CDR3 coding sequence is TGCAGTGCCCTTAGCGGGGGGGCCGTCGGGGAGCTGTTTTTT.

This clonotype was counted a few times. The genes are TRBV5-1 and TRBJ1-2; TRBD1 matches at 9 bases. The germline V gene has CDR1 SGHRS and CDR2 YFSETQ. The CDR3 loop spans 16 amino acids. V trimming: 2 bases; J trimming: 4 bases; junction bases outside the gene matches: 9. This CDR3 is CASSFIPTGGSYGYTF. The CDR3 DNA sequence: TGCGCCAGCAGCTTCATCCCAACAGGGGGCAGCTATGGCTACACCTTC.

The table lists this clonotype with a few counts. V is TRBV7-9 and J is TRBJ2-5, with 10 bases lining up with TRBD2. With V trimmed by 4 bases and J by 1 base, 6 bases remained unmatched. The germline V gene encodes CDR1 SEHNR and CDR2 FQNEAQ (reference sequence). This CDR3 has 16 amino acids. CDR3 loop: CASSSPLAGGQETQYF. DNA of the CDR3: TGTGCCAGCAGCTCACCCTTAGCGGGAGGCCAAGAGACCCAGTACTTC.

This clonotype showed up just a few times. The CDR3 region has the DNA TGTGCCACCAGTGATTCCGTTGGGGGGATTTACAATGAGCAGTTCTTC. Translation gives CATSDSVGGIYNEQFF. V is TRBV24-1 and J is TRBJ2-1; D is possibly TRBD2 (6 bases). The germline gives CDR1 KGHDR, CDR2 SFDVKD. The CDR3 loop spans 16 amino acids. V was clipped by 2 bases and J by 4 bases, with 14 bases between them.

The chain has TRBV5-1 and TRBJ2-2; D call uncertain. Germline V lookup: CDR1 SGHRS, CDR2 YFSETQ. CDR3 length: 15 residues. Between the trimmed V and J ends, which lost 0 bases and 4 bases, there was a span of 10 bases. The CDR3 bases are TGCGCCAGCAGCTTGGACGGAAGAGTCACCGGGGAGCTGTTTTTT. Translated: CASSLDGRVTGELFF.

This clonotype appeared a few times. The V call is TRBV7-9, the J call TRBJ2-1; unclear D gene. Per germline, CDR1 SEHNR and CDR2 FQNEAQ (reference sequence). V was shortened by 5 bases and J by 11 bases, with 10 bases between the two germline ends. The CDR3 sequence is 11 residues long. The CDR3 nucleotides read TGTGCCAGCAGCCAGACCGGTCAGCAGTTCTTC. It codes for CASSQTGQQFF.

This clonotype was seen only a few times. V and J are TRBV30 and TRBJ2-3; 7 bases are shared with TRBD2. Germline V gene lookup returns CDR1 GTSNPN and CDR2 SVGIG (reference sequence). The CDR3 is 14 amino acids. With V trimmed by 8 bases and J by 0 bases, 8 bases remained unmatched. As DNA, the CDR3 is TGTGCCGGGACGGGTAGCGGGAGCACAGATACGCAGTATTTT. Encoded protein: CAGTGSGSTDTQYF. Looking up the rest from reference TRBV30 and TRBJ2-3 gives the full variable domain: SQTIHQWPATLVQPVGSPLSLECTVEGTSNPNLYWYRQAAGRGLQLLFYSVGIGQISSEVPQNLSASRPQDRQFILSSKKLLLSDSGFYLCAGTGSGSTDTQYFGPGTRLTVL.

V is TRBV28 and J is TRBJ1-2; D may be TRBD1 (5 bases). The CDR3 is 13 amino acids. V lost 6 bases, J lost 6 bases, and 14 bases lay in between. CDR1 and CDR2 from the germline V gene are MDHEN and SYDVKM. The CDR3 sequence: CASRLGHIDGYTF. The CDR3 nucleotides are TGTGCCAGCAGACTCGGACATATTGATGGCTACACCTTC.

The chain links TRBV29-1 to TRBJ2-1, with 10 positions matching TRBD2. CDR1 SQVTM and CDR2 ANQGSEA come from the germline V gene. CDR3 length: 15 amino acids. Trimming removed 2 bases from V and 9 bases from J; junction bases left unmatched: 10. CDR3 sequence: CSVEPLGLADGEQFF. The CDR3, as DNA: TGCAGCGTTGAACCTCTTGGACTAGCGGATGGTGAGCAGTTCTTC.

This clonotype was recorded at least ten times. This chain uses TRBV7-9 with TRBJ1-1; 12 bases map to TRBD1. V lost 3 bases to trimming and J lost 11 bases; unmatched junction nucleotides: 13. Germline-derived CDR1 and CDR2 are SEHNR and FQNEAQ (reference sequence). The CDR3 has 16 residues. The CDR3 bases are TGTGCCAGCAGCTTTGGTGGGGGACAGGGGGCGACCAAGGCTTTCTTT. It specifies CASSFGGGQGATKAFF. Together with reference TRBV7-9 and TRBJ1-1, the CDR3 gives the full variable domain: DTGVSQNPRHKITKRGQNVTFRCDPISEHNRLYWYRQTLGQGPEFLTYFQNEAQLEKSRLLSDRFSAERPKGSFSTLEIQRTEQGDSAMYLCASSFGGGQGATKAFFGQGTRLTVV.

In its sample, this clonotype was seen many times. The chain recombines TRBV7-6 with TRBJ1-1, with a weak D call TRBD1 (5 bases). Germline CDR1 and CDR2: SGHVS and FNYEAQ. CDR3 size: 15 residues. The germline V and J ends were trimmed by 2 bases and 3 bases, with 13 bases remaining between them. The CDR3 region is CASSLRGGSDTEAFF. CDR3 coding DNA: TGTGCCAGCAGCTTAAGGGGCGGGAGTGACACTGAAGCTTTCTTT.

This clonotype showed up just a few times. This chain links TRBV11-3 with TRBJ2-2; 8 bases align to TRBD2. V was pared by 2 bases and J by 4 bases, with 3 bases of the junction left unmatched. The CDR3 covers 15 residues. Germline V gene sequence: CDR1 SGHNT, CDR2 YENEEA. CDR3 sequence: CASSLTGGSTGELFF. The CDR3 nucleotides read TGTGCCAGCAGCTTAACGGGAGGGAGCACCGGGGAGCTGTTTTTT.

J is TRBJ2-3 and V is TRBV9; 11 bases match TRBD2. This CDR3 has 15 amino acids. Germline V lookup: CDR1 SGDLS, CDR2 YYNGEE. V shed 2 bases and J 6 bases; nucleotides not matched to a gene: 5. The CDR3 sequence: CASSVSGGALDTQYF. The CDR3 region has the DNA TGTGCCAGCAGCGTTAGCGGGGGGGCCTTGGATACGCAGTATTTT.